This T cell receptor beta chain was recorded in a study of chemoradiotherapy in HPV16-positive cancers. Some clones are missing from TCRdb's copy, which holds only in-frame ones; the method was immunoSEQ multiplex PCR. The sample has over a thousand clones, around 93% seen once. V trimming: 2 bases; J trimming: 2 bases; junction bases outside the gene matches: 8. The V gene's germline CDR1 is ENHRY and CDR2 SYGVKD. The CDR3 totals 16 residues. The V call is TRBV10-3, the J call TRBJ2-7; TRBD1 agrees at 8 bases. This sample comprised tumor tissue, obtained from a patient who underwent chemoradiotherapy. This sequence was found in a human donor with HPV-associated anogenital cancer. CDR3 region: CAISENPGQATYEQYF. The CDR3 nucleotides read TGTGCCATCAGTGAGAACCCGGGACAGGCGACCTACGAGCAGTACTTC.